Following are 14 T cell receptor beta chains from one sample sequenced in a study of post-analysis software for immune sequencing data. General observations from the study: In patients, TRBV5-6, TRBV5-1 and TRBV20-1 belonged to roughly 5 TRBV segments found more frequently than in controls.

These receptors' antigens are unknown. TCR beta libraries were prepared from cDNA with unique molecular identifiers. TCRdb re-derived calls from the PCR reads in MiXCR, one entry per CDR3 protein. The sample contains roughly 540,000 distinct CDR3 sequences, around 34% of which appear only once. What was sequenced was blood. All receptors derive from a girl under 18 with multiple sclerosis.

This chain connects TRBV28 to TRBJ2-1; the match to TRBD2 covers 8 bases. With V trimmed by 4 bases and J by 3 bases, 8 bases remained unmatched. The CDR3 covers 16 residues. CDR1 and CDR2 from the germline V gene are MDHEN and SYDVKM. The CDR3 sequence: CASSWTSPAGYNEQFF. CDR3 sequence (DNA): TGTGCCAGCAGTTGGACTAGCCCAGCGGGCTACAATGAGCAGTTCTTC.

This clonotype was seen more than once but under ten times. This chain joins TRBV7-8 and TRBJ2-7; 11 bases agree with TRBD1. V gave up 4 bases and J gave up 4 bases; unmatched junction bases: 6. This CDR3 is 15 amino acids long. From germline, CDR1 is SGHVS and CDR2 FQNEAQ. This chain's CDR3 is CASSSPDRGLYEQYF. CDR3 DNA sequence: TGTGCCAGCAGCTCCCCGGACAGGGGGCTTTACGAGCAGTACTTC.

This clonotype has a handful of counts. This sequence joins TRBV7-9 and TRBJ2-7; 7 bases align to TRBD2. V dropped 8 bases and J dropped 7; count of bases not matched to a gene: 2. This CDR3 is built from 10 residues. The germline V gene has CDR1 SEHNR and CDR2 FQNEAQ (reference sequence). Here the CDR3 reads CASARGEQYF. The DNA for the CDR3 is TGTGCCAGCGCGCGGGGGGAGCAGTACTTC.

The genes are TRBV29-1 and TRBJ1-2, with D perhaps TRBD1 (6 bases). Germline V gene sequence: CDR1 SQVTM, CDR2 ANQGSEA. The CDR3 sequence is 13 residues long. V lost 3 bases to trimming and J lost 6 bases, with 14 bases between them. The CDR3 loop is CSVERTVADGYTF. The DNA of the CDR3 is TGCAGCGTTGAGCGGACAGTCGCCGATGGCTACACCTTC.

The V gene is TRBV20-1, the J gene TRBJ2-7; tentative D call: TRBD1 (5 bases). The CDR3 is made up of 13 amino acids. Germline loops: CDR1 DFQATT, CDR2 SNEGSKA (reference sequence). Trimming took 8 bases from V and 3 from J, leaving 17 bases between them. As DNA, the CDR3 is TGCAGTCCCCAACCTAGAGACAGCTACGAGCAGTACTTC. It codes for CSPQPRDSYEQYF.

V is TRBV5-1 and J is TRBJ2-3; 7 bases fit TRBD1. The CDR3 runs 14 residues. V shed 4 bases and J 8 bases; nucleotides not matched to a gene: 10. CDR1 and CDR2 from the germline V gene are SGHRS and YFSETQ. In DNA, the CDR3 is TGCGCCAGCAGCCCGGAGACAGGGTCAGGTACGCAGTATTTT. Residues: CASSPETGSGTQYF.

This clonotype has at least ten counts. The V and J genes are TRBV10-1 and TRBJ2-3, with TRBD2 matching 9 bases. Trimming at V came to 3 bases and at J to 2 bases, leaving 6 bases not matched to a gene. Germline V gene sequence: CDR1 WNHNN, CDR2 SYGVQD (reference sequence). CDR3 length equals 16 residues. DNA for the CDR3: TGCGCCAGCAGTGAAGGTAGCGGGGGATACACAGATACGCAGTATTTT. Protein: CASSEGSGGYTDTQYF.

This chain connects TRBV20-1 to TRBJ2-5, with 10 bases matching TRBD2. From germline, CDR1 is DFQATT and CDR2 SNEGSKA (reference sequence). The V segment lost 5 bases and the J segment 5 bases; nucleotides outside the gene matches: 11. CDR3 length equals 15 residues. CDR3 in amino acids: CSAGYQRGGRETQYF. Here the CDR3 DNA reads TGCAGTGCTGGATACCAGCGGGGGGGCCGCGAGACCCAGTACTTC.

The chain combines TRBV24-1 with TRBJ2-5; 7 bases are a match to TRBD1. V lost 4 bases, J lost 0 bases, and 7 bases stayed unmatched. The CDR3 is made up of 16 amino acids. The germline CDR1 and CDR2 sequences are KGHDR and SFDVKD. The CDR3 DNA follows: TGTGCCACCAGTGACCGGGGACAGCCCAACCAAGAGACCCAGTACTTC. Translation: CATSDRGQPNQETQYF.

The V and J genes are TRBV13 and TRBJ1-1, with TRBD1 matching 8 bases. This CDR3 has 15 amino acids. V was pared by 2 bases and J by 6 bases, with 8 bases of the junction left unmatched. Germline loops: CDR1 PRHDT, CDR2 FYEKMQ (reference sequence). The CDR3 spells CASSLITGGEAEAFF. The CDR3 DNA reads TGTGCCAGCAGCTTAATTACAGGGGGGGAAGCTGAAGCTTTCTTT.

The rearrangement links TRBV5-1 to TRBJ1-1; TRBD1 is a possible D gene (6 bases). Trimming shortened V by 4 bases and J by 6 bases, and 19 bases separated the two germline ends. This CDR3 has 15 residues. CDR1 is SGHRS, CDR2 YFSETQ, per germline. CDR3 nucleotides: TGCGCCAGCAGCCCTAACTCAAGAGGACAGTCTGAAGCTTTCTTT. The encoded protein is CASSPNSRGQSEAFF.

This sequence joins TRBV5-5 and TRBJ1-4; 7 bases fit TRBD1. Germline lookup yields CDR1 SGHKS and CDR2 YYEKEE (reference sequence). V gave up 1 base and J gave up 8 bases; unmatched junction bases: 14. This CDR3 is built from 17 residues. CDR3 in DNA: TGTGCCAGCAGCTTGCGACAGGGAGGGGGGTTTGCGGAAAAACTGTTTTTT. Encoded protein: CASSLRQGGGFAEKLFF.

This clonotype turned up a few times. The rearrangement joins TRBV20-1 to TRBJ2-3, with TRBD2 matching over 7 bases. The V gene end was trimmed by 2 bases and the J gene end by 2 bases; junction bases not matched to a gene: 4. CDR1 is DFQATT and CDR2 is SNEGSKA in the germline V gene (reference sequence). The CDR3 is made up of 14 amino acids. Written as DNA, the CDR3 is TGCAGTGCTAGATCCAGCGGGGTCACAGATACGCAGTATTTT. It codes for CSARSSGVTDTQYF.

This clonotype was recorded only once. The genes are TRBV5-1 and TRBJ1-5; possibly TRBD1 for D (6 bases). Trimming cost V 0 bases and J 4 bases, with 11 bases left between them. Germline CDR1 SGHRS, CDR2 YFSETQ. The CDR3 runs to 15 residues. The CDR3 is CASSLGQGLNQPQHF. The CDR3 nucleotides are TGCGCCAGCAGCTTGGGCCAGGGGTTGAATCAGCCCCAGCATTTT.